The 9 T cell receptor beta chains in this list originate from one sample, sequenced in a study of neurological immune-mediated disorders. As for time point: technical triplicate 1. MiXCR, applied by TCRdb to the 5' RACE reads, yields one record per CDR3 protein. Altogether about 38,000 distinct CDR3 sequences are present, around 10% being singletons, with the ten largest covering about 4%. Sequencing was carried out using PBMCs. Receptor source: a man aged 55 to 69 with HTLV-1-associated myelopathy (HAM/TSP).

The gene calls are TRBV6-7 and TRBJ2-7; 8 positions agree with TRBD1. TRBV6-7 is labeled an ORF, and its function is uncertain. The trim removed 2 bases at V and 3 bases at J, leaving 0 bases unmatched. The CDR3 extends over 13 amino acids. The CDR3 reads CASSYTGGYEQYF. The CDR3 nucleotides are TGTGCCAGCAGTTACACAGGGGGCTACGAGCAGTACTTC.

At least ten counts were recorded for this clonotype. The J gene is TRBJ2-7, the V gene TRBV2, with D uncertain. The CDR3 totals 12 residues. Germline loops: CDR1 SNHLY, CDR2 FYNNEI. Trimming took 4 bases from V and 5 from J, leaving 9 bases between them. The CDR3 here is CASSGTRNEQYF. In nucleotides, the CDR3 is TGTGCCAGCAGTGGGACCAGAAACGAGCAGTACTTC.

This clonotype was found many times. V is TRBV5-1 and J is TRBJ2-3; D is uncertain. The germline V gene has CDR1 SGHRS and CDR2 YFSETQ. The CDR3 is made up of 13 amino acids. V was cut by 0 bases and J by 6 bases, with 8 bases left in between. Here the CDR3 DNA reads TGCGCCAGCAGCTTGGAGCCAGGTGATACGCAGTATTTT. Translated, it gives CASSLEPGDTQYF.

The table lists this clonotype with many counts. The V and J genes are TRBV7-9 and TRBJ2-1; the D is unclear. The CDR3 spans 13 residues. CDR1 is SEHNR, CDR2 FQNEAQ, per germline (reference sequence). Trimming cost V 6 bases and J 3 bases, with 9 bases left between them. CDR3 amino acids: CASSHGDYNEQFF. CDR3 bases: TGTGCCAGCAGTCATGGGGACTACAATGAGCAGTTCTTC.

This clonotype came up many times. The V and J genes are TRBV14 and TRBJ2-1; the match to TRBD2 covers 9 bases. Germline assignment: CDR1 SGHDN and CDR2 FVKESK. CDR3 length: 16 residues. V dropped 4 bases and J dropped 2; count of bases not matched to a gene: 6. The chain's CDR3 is CASSRATSGPYNEQFF. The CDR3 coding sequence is TGTGCCAGCAGCCGGGCGACTAGCGGTCCCTACAATGAGCAGTTCTTC.

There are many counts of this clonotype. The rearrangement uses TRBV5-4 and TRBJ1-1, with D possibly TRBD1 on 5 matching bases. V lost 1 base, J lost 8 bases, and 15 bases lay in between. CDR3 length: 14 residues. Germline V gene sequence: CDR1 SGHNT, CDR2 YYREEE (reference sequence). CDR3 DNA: TGTGCCAGCAGCTTGAGTCGCGGGGGACCGGAAGCTTTCTTT. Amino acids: CASSLSRGGPEAFF.

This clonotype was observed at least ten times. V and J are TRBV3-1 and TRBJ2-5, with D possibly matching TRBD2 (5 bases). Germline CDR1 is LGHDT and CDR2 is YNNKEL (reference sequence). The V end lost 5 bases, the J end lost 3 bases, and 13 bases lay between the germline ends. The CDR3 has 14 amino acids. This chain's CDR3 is CASSLRTAEETQYF. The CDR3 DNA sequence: TGTGCCAGCAGCTTACGGACTGCAGAAGAGACCCAGTACTTC.

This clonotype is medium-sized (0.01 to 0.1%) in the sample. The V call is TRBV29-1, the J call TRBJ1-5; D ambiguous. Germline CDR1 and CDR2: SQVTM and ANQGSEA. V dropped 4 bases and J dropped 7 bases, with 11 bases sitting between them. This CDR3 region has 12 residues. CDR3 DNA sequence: TGCAGCGTTGGAAGTCCGGGCCAGCCCCAGCATTTT. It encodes CSVGSPGQPQHF. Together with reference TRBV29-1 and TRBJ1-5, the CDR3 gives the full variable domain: SAVISQKPSRDICQRGTSLTIQCQVDSQVTMMFWYRQQPGQSLTLIATANQGSEATYESGFVIDKFPISRPNLTFSTLTVSNMSPEDSSIYLCSVGSPGQPQHFGDGTRLSIL.

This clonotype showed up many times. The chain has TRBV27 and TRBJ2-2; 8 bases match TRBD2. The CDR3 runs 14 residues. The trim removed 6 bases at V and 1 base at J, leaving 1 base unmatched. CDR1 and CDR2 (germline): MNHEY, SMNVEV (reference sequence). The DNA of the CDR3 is TGTGCCAGCAGGGGACTAGGGAACACCGGGGAGCTGTTTTTT. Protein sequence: CASRGLGNTGELFF.